The 22 T cell receptor beta chains below come from one sample, sequenced in a study of T cells after posttransplantation cyclophosphamide. Produced via immunoSEQ multiplex PCR; TCRdb's table is partial and in-frame only. In the table there are roughly 3,600 clones, approximately 67% of which are singletons. Sequenced input: memory CD8+ T cells sorted from blood. The receptor set was obtained from a man between 25 and 39 years old in good health and a related stem cell transplant donor.

The chain is built from TRBV9 and TRBJ2-3; D is perhaps TRBD1 (6 bases). Germline V CDR1 and CDR2: SGDLS, YYNGEE. The length of the CDR3 is 16 residues. V lost 0 bases, J lost 0 bases, and 11 bases lay in between. CDR3 region: CASSVGQASSTDTQYF. The CDR3 bases are TGTGCCAGCAGCGTAGGACAGGCTTCTAGCACAGATACGCAGTATTTT.

The CDR3 loop reads CASSLSRGRGNTEAFF. The CDR3 DNA reads as TGTGCCAGCAGTTTATCGAGGGGGCGAGGGAACACTGAAGCTTTCTTT. The chain recombines TRBV27 with TRBJ1-1; TRBD1 matches at 7 bases. CDR3 size: 16 residues. Per germline, CDR1 MNHEY and CDR2 SMNVEV (reference sequence). The V gene end was trimmed by 0 bases and the J gene end by 1 base; junction bases not matched to a gene: 5.

This rearrangement joins TRBV10-2 to TRBJ2-5; weak D call: TRBD2 (6 bases). The CDR3 is 14 amino acids. Germline CDR1 WSHSY, CDR2 SAAADI. Trimming pared 2 bases from V and 4 bases from J, leaving 11 bases between. The CDR3 reads CASSETLARETQYF. For the CDR3, the DNA is TGCGCCAGCAGTGAGACTCTAGCGAGAGAGACCCAGTACTTC.

The rearrangement joins TRBV27 to TRBJ2-5; 13 bases are shared with TRBD2. The V and J ends lost 3 bases and 5 bases, in that order; junction bases with no gene match: 6. Germline-derived CDR1 and CDR2 are MNHEY and SMNVEV (reference sequence). The CDR3 has 16 residues. Here the CDR3 reads CASSLGLAGPGETQYF. In DNA form, the CDR3 reads TGTGCCAGCAGTTTGGGACTAGCGGGGCCCGGGGAGACCCAGTACTTC.

This clone was counted only a few times. The rearrangement links TRBV7-9 to TRBJ2-1; 11 bases align to TRBD2. Germline trimming cut 5 bases from V and 8 bases from J; bases unmatched to any gene: 8. The germline CDR1 and CDR2 sequences are SEHNR and FQNEAQ (reference sequence). The CDR3 is made up of 15 amino acids. This chain's CDR3 is CASSPISGGVDEQFF. Written as DNA, the CDR3 is TGTGCCAGCAGCCCCATTAGCGGGGGGGTCGATGAGCAGTTCTTC. The complete variable domain, with remaining parts taken from reference TRBV7-9 and TRBJ2-1, reads DTGVSQNPRHKITKRGQNVTFRCDPISEHNRLYWYRQTLGQGPEFLTYFQNEAQLEKSRLLSDRFSAERPKGSFSTLEIQRTEQGDSAMYLCASSPISGGVDEQFFGPGTRLTVL.

This chain uses TRBV27 with TRBJ1-1; 7 bases line up with TRBD1. The germline CDR1 and CDR2 sequences are MNHEY and SMNVEV (reference sequence). Trimming took 1 base from V and 0 from J; bases not matched to a gene: 2. The CDR3 covers 15 residues. The CDR3 DNA is TGTGCCAGCAGTTTATACGGACAGGTGAACACTGAAGCTTTCTTT. Translating it yields CASSLYGQVNTEAFF.

By its share, this clone is medium-sized (0.01 to 0.1%). The gene calls are TRBV5-6 and TRBJ2-3, with 7 bases fitting TRBD2. The junction had 9 bases not matched to a gene; V was cut back by 4 bases and J by 1 base. Germline V lookup: CDR1 SGHDT, CDR2 YYEEEE. The CDR3 runs 16 residues. The CDR3 region has the DNA TGTGCCAGCAGCCGAGGGACTACGGCCCGCACAGATACGCAGTATTTT. Encoded protein: CASSRGTTARTDTQYF.

This chain connects TRBV9 to TRBJ2-3, with D possibly TRBD2 on 5 matching bases. The CDR3 loop spans 14 amino acids. Trimming removed 0 bases from V and 7 bases from J, with 12 bases in between. Germline V gene lookup returns CDR1 SGDLS and CDR2 YYNGEE. CDR3 sequence: CASSVAGNMNTQYF. CDR3 nucleotide sequence: TGTGCCAGCAGCGTAGCCGGGAATATGAATACGCAGTATTTT. The whole variable domain, filled in from reference TRBV9 and TRBJ2-3, reads DSGVTQTPKHLITATGQRVTLRCSPRSGDLSVYWYQQSLDQGLQFLIQYYNGEERAKGNILERFSAQQFPDLHSELNLSSLELGDSALYFCASSVAGNMNTQYFGPGTRLTVL.

A few counts support this clone. The chain uses TRBV9 and TRBJ2-7; D not certain. Germline assignment: CDR1 SGDLS and CDR2 YYNGEE. CDR3 length equals 15 residues. The CDR3 sequence: CAFCFRQKTAYEQYF. CDR3 nucleotides: TGTGCTTTTTGTTTCAGGCAGAAGACGGCATACGAGCAGTACTTC.

This clone was detected once. One end of the junction varies from germline; a read error may be responsible. The chain is built from TRBV28 and TRBJ1-1, with 8 bases that match TRBD1. The CDR3 covers 16 residues. The germline V gene has CDR1 MDHEN and CDR2 SYDVKM. The CDR3 region is CASSLPQGAEDTEALF. DNA for the CDR3: TGTGCCAGCAGTTTACCCCAGGGGGCGGAGGACACTGAAGCTCTCTTT.

V usage is TRBV7-2 and J usage is TRBJ2-5, with a tentative D call TRBD2 (7 bases). The CDR3 loop spans 15 amino acids. With 6 bases removed from V and 3 bases from J, the gap between germline ends came to 17 bases. Looked up from germline, CDR1 is SGHTA and CDR2 is FQGNSA. The CDR3 coding sequence is TGTGCCAGCAGTTCACTCCAGGGGAGGGAAGAGACCCAGTACTTC. Residues: CASSSLQGREETQYF.

This clone is large by share. The genes are TRBV13 and TRBJ1-2; TRBD1 agrees at 7 bases. The CDR3 covers 15 residues. The germline V gene encodes CDR1 PRHDT and CDR2 FYEKMQ (reference sequence). After removal of 3 bases from V and 7 bases from J, the junction contained 11 bases not matched to a gene. The CDR3 DNA sequence: TGTGCCAGCAGCTTGGGAACAGGGGAAGGGGGTGGCTACACCTTC. This encodes CASSLGTGEGGGYTF.

The chain uses TRBV5-6 and TRBJ2-5, with D possibly TRBD2 on 7 matching bases. V was shortened by 4 bases and J by 2 bases, with 18 bases between the two germline ends. Germline CDR1 reads SGHDT; CDR2 reads YYEEEE. CDR3 length: 16 residues. The CDR3 protein is CASSRLGEGQQETQYF. The CDR3 DNA follows: TGTGCCAGCAGCCGCTTGGGGGAGGGACAACAAGAGACCCAGTACTTC. The full variable domain, rest sourced from reference TRBV5-6 and TRBJ2-5, is DAGVTQSPTHLIKTRGQQVTLRCSPKSGHDTVSWYQQALGQGPQFIFQYYEEEERQRGNFPDRFSGHQFPNYSSELNVNALLLGDSALYLCASSRLGEGQQETQYFGPGTRLLVL.

The chain joins TRBV5-1 to TRBJ2-1; 12 nucleotides align to TRBD2. Germline CDR1 is SGHRS and CDR2 is YFSETQ. The V and J ends lost 4 bases and 4 bases, in that order; junction bases with no gene match: 18. The CDR3 is 20 amino acids. This CDR3 reads CASSLEASGGETYPYNEQFF. Here the CDR3 DNA reads TGCGCCAGCAGCCTGGAGGCTAGCGGGGGGGAAACTTATCCATACAATGAGCAGTTCTTC. The full variable domain, its missing parts supplied by reference TRBV5-1 and TRBJ2-1, is KAGVTQTPRYLIKTRGQQVTLSCSPISGHRSVSWYQQTPGQGLQFLFEYFSETQRNKGNFPGRFSGRQFSNSRSEMNVSTLELGDSALYLCASSLEASGGETYPYNEQFFGPGTRLTVL.

The table lists this clone with a few counts. The J gene is TRBJ2-3, the V gene TRBV5-4, with 10 bases matching TRBD2. CDR1 is SGHNT and CDR2 is YYREEE in the germline V gene (reference sequence). Trimming cost V 7 bases and J 2 bases; bases outside gene matches: 10. The CDR3 has 16 residues. CDR3 protein: CASRGGSGGPTDTQYF. For the CDR3, the DNA is TGTGCCAGCCGAGGCGGTAGCGGGGGGCCCACAGATACGCAGTATTTT.

This clone was counted a few times. This sequence joins TRBV2 and TRBJ2-7; TRBD2 is a possible D gene (5 bases). CDR1 is SNHLY and CDR2 is FYNNEI in the germline V gene. This CDR3 comprises 14 residues. V was shortened by 4 bases and J by 2 bases, with 12 bases between the two germline ends. The CDR3 loop is CASSADIGAYEQYF. The CDR3, as DNA: TGTGCCAGCAGTGCCGATATCGGGGCCTACGAGCAGTACTTC. Variable domain in full (rest from reference TRBV2 and TRBJ2-7): EPEVTQTPSHQVTQMGQEVILRCVPISNHLYFYWYRQILGQKVEFLVSFYNNEISEKSEIFDDQFSVERPDGSNFTLKIRSTKLEDSAMYFCASSADIGAYEQYFGPGTRLTVT.

The chain carries TRBV15 and TRBJ2-6; D is perhaps TRBD1 (5 bases). Germline V gene lookup returns CDR1 LNHNV and CDR2 YYDKDF (reference sequence). The CDR3 is 15 residues long. V dropped 4 bases and J dropped 2 bases, with 9 bases sitting between them. The CDR3 DNA reads as TGTGCCACCAGCATAAGGGGTACTGGGGCCAACGTCCTGACTTTC. Residues: CATSIRGTGANVLTF.

By sample fraction, this clone is medium-sized. This chain uses TRBV2 with TRBJ2-1, with TRBD2 matching 14 bases. Germline V CDR1 and CDR2: SNHLY, FYNNEI. The CDR3 consists of 16 residues. Trimming cost V 6 bases and J 5 bases; bases outside gene matches: 6. The CDR3 sequence is CASSGTSGGLNNEQFF. In DNA, the CDR3 is TGTGCCAGCAGCGGGACTAGCGGGGGATTGAACAATGAGCAGTTCTTC. Complete variable domain (other parts from reference TRBV2 and TRBJ2-1): EPEVTQTPSHQVTQMGQEVILRCVPISNHLYFYWYRQILGQKVEFLVSFYNNEISEKSEIFDDQFSVERPDGSNFTLKIRSTKLEDSAMYFCASSGTSGGLNNEQFFGPGTRLTVL.

This clone came up a few times. J is TRBJ2-7 and V is TRBV5-1, with D tentatively TRBD2 (6 bases). Deletions cut 2 bases from V and 3 bases from J, with 15 bases between. This CDR3 contains 15 residues. Germline-derived CDR1 and CDR2 are SGHRS and YFSETQ. For the CDR3, the DNA is TGCGCCAGCAGCTTAGGGGCGCGGGAAATCTACGAGCAGTACTTC. It yields the protein CASSLGAREIYEQYF.

The chain is built from TRBV27 and TRBJ2-7, with a tentative D call TRBD2 (6 bases). Germline V lookup: CDR1 MNHEY, CDR2 SMNVEV (reference sequence). The CDR3 runs 16 residues. Trimming stripped 5 bases from V and 5 bases from J, with 22 bases between. CDR3 nucleotide sequence: TGTGCCAGCAGTGGCGGCTCCGGGACTTCATCAGACGAGCAGTACTTC. Its protein product is CASSGGSGTSSDEQYF.

The rearrangement uses TRBV5-5 and TRBJ2-3, with 10 positions matching TRBD2. This CDR3 region has 18 residues. Per germline, CDR1 SGHKS and CDR2 YYEKEE (reference sequence). Unmatched junction bases numbered 17, after V lost 4 bases and J lost 6 bases. The CDR3, as DNA: TGTGCCAGCAGCCAAGAAAGTTCTAGCGGGAGCTTGGGGGATACGCAGTATTTT. Its protein product is CASSQESSSGSLGDTQYF.

The chain carries TRBV30 and TRBJ2-3; 11 bases agree with TRBD2. The CDR3 consists of 13 residues. The V and J ends lost 7 bases and 3 bases, in that order; junction bases with no gene match: 3. Germline V gives CDR1 GTSNPN, CDR2 SVGIG (reference sequence). As DNA, the CDR3 is TGTGCCTCCACTAGCGGGGGAACAGATACGCAGTATTTT. It is translated as CASTSGGTDTQYF. The full variable domain, its missing parts supplied by reference TRBV30 and TRBJ2-3, is SQTIHQWPATLVQPVGSPLSLECTVEGTSNPNLYWYRQAAGRGLQLLFYSVGIGQISSEVPQNLSASRPQDRQFILSSKKLLLSDSGFYLCASTSGGTDTQYFGPGTRLTVL.